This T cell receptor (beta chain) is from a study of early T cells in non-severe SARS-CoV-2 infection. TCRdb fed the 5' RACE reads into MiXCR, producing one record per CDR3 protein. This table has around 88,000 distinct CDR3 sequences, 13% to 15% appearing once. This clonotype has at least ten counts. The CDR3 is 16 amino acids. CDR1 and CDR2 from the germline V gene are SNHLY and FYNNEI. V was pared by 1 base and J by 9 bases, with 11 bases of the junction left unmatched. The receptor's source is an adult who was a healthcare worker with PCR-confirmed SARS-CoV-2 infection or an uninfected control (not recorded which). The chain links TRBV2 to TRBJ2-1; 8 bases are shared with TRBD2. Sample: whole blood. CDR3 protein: CASSEGGTGTRGEQFF. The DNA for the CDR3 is TGTGCCAGCAGTGAAGGAGGCACCGGGACTAGGGGTGAGCAGTTCTTC.